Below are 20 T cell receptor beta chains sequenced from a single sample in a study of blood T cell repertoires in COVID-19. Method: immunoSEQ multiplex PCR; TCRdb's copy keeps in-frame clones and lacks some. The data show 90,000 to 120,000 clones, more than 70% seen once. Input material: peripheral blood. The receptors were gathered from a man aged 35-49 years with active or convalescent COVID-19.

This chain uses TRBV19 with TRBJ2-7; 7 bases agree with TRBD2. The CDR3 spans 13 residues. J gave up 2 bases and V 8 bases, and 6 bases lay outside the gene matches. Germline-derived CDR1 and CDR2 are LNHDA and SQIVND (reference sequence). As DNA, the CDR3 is TGTGCCAGTGCCCTAGCGGCTACCTACGAGCAGTACTTC. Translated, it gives CASALAATYEQYF.

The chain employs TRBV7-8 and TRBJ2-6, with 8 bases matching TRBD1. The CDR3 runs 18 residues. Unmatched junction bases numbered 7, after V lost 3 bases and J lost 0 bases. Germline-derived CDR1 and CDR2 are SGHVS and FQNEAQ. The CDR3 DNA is TGTGCCAGCAGCTTGGCCGGGACAGGATACTCTGGGGCCAACGTCCTGACTTTC. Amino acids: CASSLAGTGYSGANVLTF.

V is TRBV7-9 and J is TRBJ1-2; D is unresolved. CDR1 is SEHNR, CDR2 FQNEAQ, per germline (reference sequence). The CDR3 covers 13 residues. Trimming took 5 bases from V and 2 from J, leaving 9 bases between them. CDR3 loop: CASSPVGNYGYTF. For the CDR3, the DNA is TGTGCCAGCAGCCCGGTCGGGAACTATGGCTACACCTTC.

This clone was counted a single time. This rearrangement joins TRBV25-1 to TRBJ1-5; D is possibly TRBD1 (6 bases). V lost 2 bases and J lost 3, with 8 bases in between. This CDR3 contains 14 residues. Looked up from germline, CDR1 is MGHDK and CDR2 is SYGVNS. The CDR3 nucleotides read TGTGCCAGCAGTGAAACAGGGCACAATCAGCCCCAGCATTTT. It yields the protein CASSETGHNQPQHF.

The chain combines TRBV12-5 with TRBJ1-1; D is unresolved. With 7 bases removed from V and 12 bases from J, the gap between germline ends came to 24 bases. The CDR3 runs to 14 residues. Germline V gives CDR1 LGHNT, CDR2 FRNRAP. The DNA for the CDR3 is TGTGCTAGTGCCGAACCCCCCCTTTCCGGAGTACCTTTCTTT. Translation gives CASAEPPLSGVPFF.

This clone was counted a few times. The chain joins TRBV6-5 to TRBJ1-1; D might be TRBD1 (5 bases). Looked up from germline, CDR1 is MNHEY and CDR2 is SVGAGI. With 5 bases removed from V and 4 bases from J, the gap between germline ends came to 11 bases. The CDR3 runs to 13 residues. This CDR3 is CASSIAGITEAFF. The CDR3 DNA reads TGTGCCAGCAGTATTGCAGGGATCACTGAAGCTTTCTTT.

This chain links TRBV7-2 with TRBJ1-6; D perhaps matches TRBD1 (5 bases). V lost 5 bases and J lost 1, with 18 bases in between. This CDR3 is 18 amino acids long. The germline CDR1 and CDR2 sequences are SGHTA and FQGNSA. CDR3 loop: CASSRTSGEGSYNSPLHF. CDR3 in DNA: TGTGCCAGCAGCCGCACGTCGGGGGAGGGATCCTATAATTCACCCCTCCACTTT. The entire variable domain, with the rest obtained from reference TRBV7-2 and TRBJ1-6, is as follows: GAGVSQSPSNKVTEKGKDVELRCDPISGHTALYWYRQSLGQGLEFLIYFQGNSAPDKSGLPSDRFSAERTGGSVSTLTIQRTQQEDSAVYLCASSRTSGEGSYNSPLHFGNGTRLTVT.

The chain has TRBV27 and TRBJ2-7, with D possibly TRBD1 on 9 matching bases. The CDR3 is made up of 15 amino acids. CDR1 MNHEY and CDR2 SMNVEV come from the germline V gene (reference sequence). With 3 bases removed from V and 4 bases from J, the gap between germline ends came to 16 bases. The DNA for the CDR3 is TGTGCCAGCAGTTTTAGCGGGACAGGGTGGTACGAGCAGTACTTC. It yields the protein CASSFSGTGWYEQYF.

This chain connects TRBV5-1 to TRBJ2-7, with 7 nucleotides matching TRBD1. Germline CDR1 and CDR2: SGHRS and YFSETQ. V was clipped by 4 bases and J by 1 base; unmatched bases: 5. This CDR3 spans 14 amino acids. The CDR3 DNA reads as TGCGCCAGCAGCGTCGGGACAGCTTCCTACGAGCAGTACTTC. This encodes CASSVGTASYEQYF.

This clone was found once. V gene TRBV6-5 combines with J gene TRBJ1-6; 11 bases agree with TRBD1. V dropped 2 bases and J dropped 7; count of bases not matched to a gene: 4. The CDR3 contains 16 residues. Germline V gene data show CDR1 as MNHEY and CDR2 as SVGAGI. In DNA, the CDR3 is TGTGCCAGCAGTTACACATGGGACAGGGGGAATTCACCCCTCCACTTT. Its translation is CASSYTWDRGNSPLHF.

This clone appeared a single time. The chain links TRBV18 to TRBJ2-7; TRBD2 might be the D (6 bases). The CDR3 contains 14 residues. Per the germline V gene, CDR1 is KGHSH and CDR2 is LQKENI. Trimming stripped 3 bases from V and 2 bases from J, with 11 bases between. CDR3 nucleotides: TGTGCCAGCTCACCGGGGGGAGCCACCTACGAGCAGTACTTC. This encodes CASSPGGATYEQYF.

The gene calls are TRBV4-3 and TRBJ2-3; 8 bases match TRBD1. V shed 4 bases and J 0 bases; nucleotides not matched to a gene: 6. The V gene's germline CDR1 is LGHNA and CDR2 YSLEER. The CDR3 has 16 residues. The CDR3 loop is CASSPGQVRSTDTQYF. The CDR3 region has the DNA TGCGCCAGCAGCCCGGGACAGGTAAGAAGCACAGATACGCAGTATTTT.

The CDR3 sequence is CASSSPTLAGSSYNEQFF. In nucleotides, the CDR3 is TGTGCCAGCAGTTCCCCGACTCTAGCGGGCAGCTCCTACAATGAGCAGTTCTTC. The rearrangement joins TRBV28 to TRBJ2-1; TRBD2 matches 8 bases. Germline V gives CDR1 MDHEN, CDR2 SYDVKM. This CDR3 region has 18 residues. The trim removed 4 bases at V and 0 bases at J, leaving 11 bases unmatched.

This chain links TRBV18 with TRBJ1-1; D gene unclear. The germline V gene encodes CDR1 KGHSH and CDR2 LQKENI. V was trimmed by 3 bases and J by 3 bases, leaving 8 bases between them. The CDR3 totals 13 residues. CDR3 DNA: TGTGCCAGCTCACCTTCCGTCTACACTGAAGCTTTCTTT. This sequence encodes CASSPSVYTEAFF. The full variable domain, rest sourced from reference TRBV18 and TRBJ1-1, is NAGVMQNPRHLVRRRGQEARLRCSPMKGHSHVYWYRQLPEEGLKFMVYLQKENIIDESGMPKERFSAEFPKEGPSILRIQQVVRGDSAAYFCASSPSVYTEAFFGQGTRLTVV.

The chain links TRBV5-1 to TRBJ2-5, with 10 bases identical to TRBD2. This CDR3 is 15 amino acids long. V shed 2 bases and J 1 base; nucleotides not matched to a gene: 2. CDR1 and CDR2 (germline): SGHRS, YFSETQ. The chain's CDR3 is CASSLWTSGQETQYF. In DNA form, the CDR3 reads TGCGCCAGCAGCTTATGGACTAGCGGCCAAGAGACCCAGTACTTC. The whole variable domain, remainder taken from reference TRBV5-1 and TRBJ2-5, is KAGVTQTPRYLIKTRGQQVTLSCSPISGHRSVSWYQQTPGQGLQFLFEYFSETQRNKGNFPGRFSGRQFSNSRSEMNVSTLELGDSALYLCASSLWTSGQETQYFGPGTRLLVL.

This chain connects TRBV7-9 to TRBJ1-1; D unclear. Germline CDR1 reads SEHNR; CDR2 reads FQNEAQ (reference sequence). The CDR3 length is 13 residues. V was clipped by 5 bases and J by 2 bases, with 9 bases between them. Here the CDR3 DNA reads TGTGCCAGCAGCCGCCTAGGCAACACTGAAGCTTTCTTT. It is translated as CASSRLGNTEAFF.

DNA for the CDR3: TGCGCCAGCAGCTTGGGGACTTCCCCCTCTGGGGCCAACGTCCTGACTTTC. Translated: CASSLGTSPSGANVLTF. J is TRBJ2-6 and V is TRBV5-1; D is perhaps TRBD2 (5 bases). V was pared by 0 bases and J by 0 bases, with 10 bases between. Germline CDR1 reads SGHRS; CDR2 reads YFSETQ. This CDR3 is built from 17 residues. Together with reference TRBV5-1 and TRBJ2-6, the CDR3 gives the full variable domain: KAGVTQTPRYLIKTRGQQVTLSCSPISGHRSVSWYQQTPGQGLQFLFEYFSETQRNKGNFPGRFSGRQFSNSRSEMNVSTLELGDSALYLCASSLGTSPSGANVLTFGAGSRLTVL.

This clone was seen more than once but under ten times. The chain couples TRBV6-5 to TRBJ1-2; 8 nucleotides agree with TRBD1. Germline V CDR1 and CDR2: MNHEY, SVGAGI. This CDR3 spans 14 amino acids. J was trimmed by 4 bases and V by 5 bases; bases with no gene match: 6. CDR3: CASSMPGQVYGYTF. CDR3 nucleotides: TGTGCCAGCAGTATGCCGGGACAGGTCTATGGCTACACCTTC.

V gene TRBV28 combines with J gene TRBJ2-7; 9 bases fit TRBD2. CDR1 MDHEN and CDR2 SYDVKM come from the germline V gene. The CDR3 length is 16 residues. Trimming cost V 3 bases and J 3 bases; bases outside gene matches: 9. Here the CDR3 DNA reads TGTGCCAGCAGTTTCCCCTTAGCGGGAGAGTTCTACGAGCAGTACTTC. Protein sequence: CASSFPLAGEFYEQYF.

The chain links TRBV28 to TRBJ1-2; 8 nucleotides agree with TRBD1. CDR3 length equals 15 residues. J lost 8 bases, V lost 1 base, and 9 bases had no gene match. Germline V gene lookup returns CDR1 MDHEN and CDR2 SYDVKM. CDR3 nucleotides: TGTGCCAGCAGTTTATTCTCGGACAGGGTAAAAGGCTACACCTTC. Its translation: CASSLFSDRVKGYTF.